The T cell receptor beta chain described here comes from a study of glioma-infiltrating T cells. This clonotype has a single count. The library was built for alpha chains, so this beta chain is an off-target read and its size means little. TCR alpha and beta CDR3 regions were amplified from RNA using iRepertoire nested multiplex PCR. TCRdb called the multiplex PCR reads again in MiXCR, with one record for every CDR3 protein. Of some 3,400 distinct CDR3 sequences listed, around 85% are singletons. Per germline, CDR1 MNHEY and CDR2 SMNVEV (reference sequence). There are 17 residues in the CDR3. V lost 4 bases and J lost 2; bases outside the gene matches: 14.

The V call is TRBV27, the J call TRBJ2-7; 7 bases are shared with TRBD2. The source of this sequence is a human donor with low-grade glioma or glioblastoma, undergoing nonglioma brain surgery, or in good health (not recorded which). Source material: glioma tissue, nonneoplastic brain tissue, or PBMCs (not recorded which). CDR3 sequence: CASSSLGGRMAAYEQYF. The CDR3 DNA reads TGTGCCAGCAGTTCCCTGGGAGGGAGGATGGCCGCCTACGAGCAGTACTTC.